Below, 4 T cell receptor beta chains from the same sample are listed, as sequenced in a study of Graves' ophthalmopathy and Graves' hyperthyroidism. RNA transcripts served as template for amplifying TCR beta CDR3 sequences. Second-round multiplex PCR followed a first-round RT-PCR using HTBI primers. TCRdb reanalysed the multiplex PCR reads using MiXCR and keeps one entry per CDR3 protein. Here the sample spans about 550,000 distinct CDR3 sequences, less than 40% being singletons. The sequencing sample was made of peripheral blood or thyroid tissue (not recorded which). These receptors all come from an adult man with Graves' hyperthyroidism.

CDR3 region: CAISAGRTYNEQFF. For the CDR3, the DNA is TGTGCCATCAGTGCCGGGAGGACATACAATGAGCAGTTCTTC. The chain is built from TRBV10-3 and TRBJ2-1; TRBD2 agrees at 7 bases. The CDR3 loop spans 14 amino acids. Looked up from germline, CDR1 is ENHRY and CDR2 is SYGVKD. J was trimmed by 4 bases and V by 4 bases; bases with no gene match: 4.

This rearrangement joins TRBV19 to TRBJ1-2, with a possible D match to TRBD1 (6 bases). Per the germline V gene, CDR1 is LNHDA and CDR2 is SQIVND (reference sequence). The ends were cut back, 9 bases at V and 0 bases at J, with 14 bases in the middle. This CDR3 comprises 14 residues. The CDR3 here is CASSAGHPNYGYTF. For the CDR3, the DNA is TGTGCCAGCTCAGCGGGACATCCTAACTATGGCTACACCTTC.

Concerning this clonotype itself: The junction does not match germline at one end; this may be a read error. Written as DNA, the CDR3 is TGTGCTAGCAGCTTCGGAGACAGGGTCCAGGAGACCCAGTACTTC. It yields the protein CASSFGDRVQETQYF. This rearrangement joins TRBV7-7 to TRBJ2-5; 7 bases agree with TRBD1. CDR1 and CDR2 from the germline V gene are SSHAT and FNYEAQ (reference sequence). CDR3 length equals 15 residues.

The rearrangement uses TRBV12-3 or TRBV12-4 and TRBJ2-5; D is ambiguous. Trimming pared 3 bases from V and 11 bases from J, leaving 10 bases between. This CDR3 is built from 11 residues. As DNA, the CDR3 is TGTGCCAGCAGTTTTACCCAGCGACAGTACTTC. Its protein is CASSFTQRQYF.